Shown below are 13 T cell receptor beta chains from a single sample sequenced in a study of STAT5B mutations in CD4+ large granular lymphocyte leukemia. The protocol was immunoSEQ multiplex PCR, while the TCRdb copy is restricted to in-frame clones and leaves out a portion. Among 31,000 or so clones listed, more than 65% were seen once. The sample consisted of CD4+ T cells from blood buffy coats. These receptors were taken from a human donor in good health.

The chain employs TRBV2 and TRBJ2-3; 12 bases map to TRBD1. The V and J ends lost 6 bases and 3 bases, in that order; junction bases with no gene match: 10. The CDR3 is made up of 17 amino acids. From germline, CDR1 is SNHLY and CDR2 FYNNEI. CDR3 in amino acids: CASRGTGGNPVTDTQYF. CDR3 sequence (DNA): TGTGCCAGCAGGGGGACAGGGGGCAACCCAGTAACAGATACGCAGTATTTT.

This clone was observed a handful of times. The CDR3 here is CASSRGYEQYF. The CDR3 bases are TGTGCCAGTAGTAGGGGCTACGAGCAGTACTTC. V gene TRBV19 combines with J gene TRBJ2-7; D remains ambiguous. This CDR3 spans 11 amino acids. CDR1 LNHDA and CDR2 SQIVND come from the germline V gene (reference sequence). V lost 4 bases and J lost 3, with 4 bases in between.

The V gene is TRBV7-6, the J gene TRBJ1-5; D perhaps matches TRBD1 (6 bases). CDR1 and CDR2 from the germline V gene are SGHVS and FNYEAQ. The CDR3 loop spans 15 amino acids. Deletions cut 1 base from V and 0 bases from J, with 7 bases between. The CDR3 sequence: CASSLGGASNQPQHF. CDR3 in DNA: TGTGCCAGCAGCTTAGGGGGGGCTAGCAATCAGCCCCAGCATTTT.

This sequence joins TRBV30 and TRBJ2-3; TRBD2 aligns across 11 bases. Trimming took 1 base from V and 6 from J; bases not matched to a gene: 3. The V gene's germline CDR1 is GTSNPN and CDR2 SVGIG (reference sequence). The CDR3 is 14 residues long. CDR3 coding DNA: TGTGCCTGGAGTGAGACTAGCGGGGTTGATACGCAGTATTTT. It is translated as CAWSETSGVDTQYF.

The V and J genes are TRBV30 and TRBJ2-6; D unresolved. In germline, CDR1 is GTSNPN, CDR2 SVGIG (reference sequence). The CDR3 totals 15 residues. The ends were cut back, 4 bases at V and 1 base at J, with 11 bases in the middle. This CDR3 reads CAWTPDLSGANVLTF. CDR3 nucleotides: TGTGCCTGGACCCCGGATCTTTCTGGGGCCAACGTCCTGACTTTC.

The chain employs TRBV6-6 and TRBJ1-4, with D unresolved. This CDR3 has 12 residues. Germline-derived CDR1 and CDR2 are MNHNY and SVGAGI (reference sequence). Trimming took off 6 bases at V and 4 bases at J, with 6 bases between the two ends. The CDR3 is CASRPGNEKLFF. In DNA form, the CDR3 reads TGTGCCAGCAGACCCGGTAATGAAAAACTGTTTTTT.

This chain uses TRBV7-8 with TRBJ1-4; D is ambiguous. V shed 1 base and J shed 4 bases, with 7 bases lying between them. CDR1 is SGHVS, CDR2 FQNEAQ, per germline. This CDR3 contains 14 residues. The CDR3 here is CASSLGSYNEKLFF. Here the CDR3 DNA reads TGTGCCAGCAGCTTAGGGTCCTATAATGAAAAACTGTTTTTT.

The chain has TRBV7-8 and TRBJ2-7; 8 bases agree with TRBD2. CDR3 length equals 16 residues. From germline, CDR1 is SGHVS and CDR2 FQNEAQ. Trimming took 3 bases from V and 6 from J; bases not matched to a gene: 13. CDR3 region: CASSFRGGTSVGEQYF. In DNA form, the CDR3 reads TGTGCCAGCAGCTTTCGGGGGGGGACTAGTGTTGGCGAGCAGTACTTC.

V usage is TRBV10-3 and J usage is TRBJ2-1; D is perhaps TRBD1 or TRBD2 (5 bases each). The CDR3 loop spans 15 amino acids. Looked up from germline, CDR1 is ENHRY and CDR2 is SYGVKD. V was cut by 2 bases and J by 7 bases, with 15 bases left in between. The CDR3 spells CAISEQGMGVNEQFF. CDR3 coding DNA: TGTGCCATCAGTGAGCAGGGAATGGGGGTGAATGAGCAGTTCTTC.

In this sample, this clone turned up once. The V gene is TRBV5-4, the J gene TRBJ1-1; D is perhaps TRBD1 (6 bases). CDR3 size: 14 residues. Trimming removed 3 bases from V and 5 bases from J, with 14 bases in between. Germline assignment: CDR1 SGHNT and CDR2 YYREEE (reference sequence). This chain's CDR3 is CASSSGQIGTEAFF. Here the CDR3 DNA reads TGTGCCAGCAGCTCAGGACAGATCGGAACTGAAGCTTTCTTT. The full variable domain, in which reference TRBV5-4 and TRBJ1-1 provide the parts outside the CDR3, is ETGVTQSPTHLIKTRGQQVTLRCSSQSGHNTVSWYQQALGQGPQFIFQYYREEENGRGNFPPRFSGLQFPNYSSELNVNALELDDSALYLCASSSGQIGTEAFFGQGTRLTVV.

The chain is built from TRBV13 and TRBJ1-4; the match to TRBD1 covers 12 bases. The germline V gene encodes CDR1 PRHDT and CDR2 FYEKMQ (reference sequence). Germline trimming cut 5 bases from V and 7 bases from J; bases unmatched to any gene: 20. This CDR3 has 20 amino acids. CDR3 sequence (DNA): TGTGCCAGCAGCCGATACACCCGGGACAGGGGGCGCAGGGGTTTTGAAAAACTGTTTTTT. It yields the protein CASSRYTRDRGRRGFEKLFF.

This clone has more than one count but fewer than ten. The rearrangement uses TRBV5-1 and TRBJ1-1; TRBD1 might be the D (6 bases). The V and J ends lost 0 bases and 1 base respectively, with 16 bases between them. Germline V gives CDR1 SGHRS, CDR2 YFSETQ. CDR3 size: 17 residues. The CDR3 loop is CASSLGGGASSNTEAFF. The CDR3 DNA follows: TGCGCCAGCAGCTTGGGTGGGGGGGCTTCCTCGAACACTGAAGCTTTCTTT.

The chain carries TRBV7-2 and TRBJ1-6; no clear D. Germline V CDR1 and CDR2: SGHTA, FQGNSA. V was shortened by 1 base and J by 2 bases, with 3 bases between the two germline ends. The CDR3 extends over 14 amino acids. CDR3 bases: TGTGCCAGCAGCTTAGGGACCTATAATTCACCCCTCCACTTT. Protein sequence: CASSLGTYNSPLHF.